This is a list of T cell receptor beta chains from one sample in a study of TIL therapy for anti-PD-1-resistant metastatic lung cancer. Produced via immunoSEQ multiplex PCR; TCRdb's table is partial and in-frame only. The sample has about 52,000 clones, around 79% seen once; the top ten hold 4% to 6%. The specimen comprised blood, sampled at baseline. All receptors come from a woman aged 25-80 years with non-small cell lung cancer. Each CDR3 is given with its conserved first and last residue. The D gene is left open where the match is weak. A row's size may be missing; if present it is once, few, many or a size class.

len,abundance,v_gene,j_gene,d_gene,CDR3aa,CDR3nt
13,few,TRBV7-9,TRBJ1-1,-,CASSLRTSTEAFF,TGTGCCAGCAGCTTAAGGACGAGCACTGAAGCTTTCTTT
14,-,TRBV19,TRBJ2-1,TRBD2,CASRTAGEKNEQFF,TGTGCCAGCCGTACGGCGGGAGAGAAGAATGAGCAGTTCTTC
12,-,TRBV30,TRBJ2-7,TRBD1,CACSQGAYEQYF,TGTGCCTGTTCCCAGGGGGCCTACGAGCAGTACTTC
16,-,TRBV29-1,TRBJ2-3,-,CSVEDPTGRGPDTQYF,TGCAGCGTTGAAGATCCCACCGGCAGGGGACCAGATACGCAGTATTTT
15,-,TRBV19,TRBJ1-1,-,CASSIVRQVWTEAFF,TGTGCCAGTAGTATCGTTCGGCAGGTGTGGACTGAAGCTTTCTTT
15,-,TRBV18,TRBJ1-2,-,CASSPPGGEDYGYTF,TGTGCCAGCTCACCACCGGGGGGAGAGGACTATGGCTACACCTTC
16,-,TRBV13,TRBJ2-1,TRBD2,CASSLPSGGLGNEQFF,TGTGCCAGCAGCTTACCTAGCGGGGGCCTAGGGAATGAGCAGTTCTTC
13,-,TRBV7-2,TRBJ2-3,-,CASSTYRADTQYF,TGTGCCAGCAGCACCTACAGGGCGGATACGCAGTATTTT
16,-,TRBV28,TRBJ2-4,-,CASSKPKALAKNIQYF,TGTGCCAGCTCAAAACCCAAGGCACTAGCCAAAAACATTCAGTACTTC
17,-,TRBV19,TRBJ1-6,-,CASSVPLPSSYNSPLHF,TGTGCCAGTAGTGTGCCCTTGCCGAGCTCCTATAATTCACCCCTCCACTTT
15,once,TRBV5-3,TRBJ1-1,-,CASSFIQVGPMGALF,TGTGCCAGCAGCTTCATCCAGGTTGGCCCCATGGGTGCTCTCTTT
16,-,TRBV28,TRBJ2-7,TRBD1,CASSLPSGTASYEQYF,TGTGCCAGCAGTTTACCCTCCGGGACAGCCTCCTACGAGCAGTACTTC
17,-,TRBV4-1,TRBJ2-1,-,CASSQDRGRYSYNEQFF,TGCGCCAGCAGCCAAGATCGGGGGAGGTACTCCTACAATGAGCAGTTCTTC
15,few,TRBV28,TRBJ1-2,-,CASSLEGFGTYGYTF,TGTGCCAGCAGTTTGGAGGGGTTTGGCACCTATGGCTACACCTTC
16,-,TRBV2,TRBJ2-3,TRBD2,CASSFTGGRSTDTQYF,TGTGCCAGCAGTTTTACTGGCGGGAGAAGCACAGATACGCAGTATTTT
12,-,TRBV7-2,TRBJ1-4,-,CASSLGKGKLFF,TGTGCCAGCAGCTTAGGGAAGGGAAAACTGTTTTTT
14,-,TRBV5-1,TRBJ1-4,TRBD1,CASSLGTGSEKLFF,TGCGCCAGCAGCTTGGGGACAGGGAGTGAAAAACTGTTTTTT
13,-,TRBV5-8,TRBJ2-1,-,CASSLAAARKQFF,TGTGCCAGCAGCTTGGCGGCAGCCCGGAAGCAGTTCTTC